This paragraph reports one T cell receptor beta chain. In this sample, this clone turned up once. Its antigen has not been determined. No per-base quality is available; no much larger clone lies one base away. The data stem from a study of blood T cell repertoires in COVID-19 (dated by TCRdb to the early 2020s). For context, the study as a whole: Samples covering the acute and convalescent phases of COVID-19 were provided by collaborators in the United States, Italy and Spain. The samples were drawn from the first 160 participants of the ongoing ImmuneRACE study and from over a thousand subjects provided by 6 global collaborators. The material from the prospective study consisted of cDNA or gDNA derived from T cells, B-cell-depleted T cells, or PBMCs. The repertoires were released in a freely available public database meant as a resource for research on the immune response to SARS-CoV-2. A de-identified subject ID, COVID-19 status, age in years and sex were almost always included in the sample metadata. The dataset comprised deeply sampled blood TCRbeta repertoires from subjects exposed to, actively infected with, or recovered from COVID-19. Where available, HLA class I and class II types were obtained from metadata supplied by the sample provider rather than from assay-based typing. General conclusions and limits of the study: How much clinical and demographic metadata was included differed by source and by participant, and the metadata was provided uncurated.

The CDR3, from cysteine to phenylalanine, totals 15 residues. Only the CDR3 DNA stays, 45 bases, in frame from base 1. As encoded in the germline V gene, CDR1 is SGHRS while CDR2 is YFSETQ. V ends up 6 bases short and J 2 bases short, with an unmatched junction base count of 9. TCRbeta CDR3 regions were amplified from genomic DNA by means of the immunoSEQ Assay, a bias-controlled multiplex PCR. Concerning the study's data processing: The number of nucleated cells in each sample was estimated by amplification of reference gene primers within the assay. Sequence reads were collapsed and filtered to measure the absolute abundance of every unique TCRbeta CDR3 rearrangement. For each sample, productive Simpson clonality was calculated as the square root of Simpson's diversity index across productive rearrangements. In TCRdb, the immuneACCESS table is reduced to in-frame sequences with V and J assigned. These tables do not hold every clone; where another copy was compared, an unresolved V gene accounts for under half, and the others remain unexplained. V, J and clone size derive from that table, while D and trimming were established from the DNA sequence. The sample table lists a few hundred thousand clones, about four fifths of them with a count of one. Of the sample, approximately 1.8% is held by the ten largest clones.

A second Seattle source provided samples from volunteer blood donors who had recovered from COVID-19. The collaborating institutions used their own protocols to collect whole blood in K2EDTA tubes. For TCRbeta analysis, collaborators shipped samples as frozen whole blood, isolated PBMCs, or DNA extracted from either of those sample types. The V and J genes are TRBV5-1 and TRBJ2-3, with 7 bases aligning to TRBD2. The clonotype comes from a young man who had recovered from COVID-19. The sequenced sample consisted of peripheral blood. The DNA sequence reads TGCGCCAGCACCCTGGGGGAGGGCAACACAGATACGCAGTATTTT. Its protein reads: CASTLGEGNTDTQYF.